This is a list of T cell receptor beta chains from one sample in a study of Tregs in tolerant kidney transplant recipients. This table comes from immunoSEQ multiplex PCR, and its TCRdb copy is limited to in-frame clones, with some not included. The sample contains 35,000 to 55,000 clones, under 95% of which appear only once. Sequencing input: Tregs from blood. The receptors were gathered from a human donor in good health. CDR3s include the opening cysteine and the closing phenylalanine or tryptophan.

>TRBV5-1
CASSPSGSNTGELFF
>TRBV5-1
CASSYPGTSGRVETQYF
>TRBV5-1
CASSLGGPNTQYF
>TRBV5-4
CASSLELLAGDTDTQYF
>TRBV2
CASNLAGASIGVYGYTF
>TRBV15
CATSRQGDNQPQHF
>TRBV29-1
CSVGTGTGGQNIQYF
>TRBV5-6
CASSLPGGYTEAFF
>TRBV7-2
CASSGFQGQPQHF
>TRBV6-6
CASNRGNQPQHF
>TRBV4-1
CASSQTGTSMNEQFF
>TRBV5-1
CASALAGGTSSTDTQYF
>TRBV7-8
CASSLQENQPQHF
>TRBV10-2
CASRPGQGRETQYF
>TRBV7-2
CASTQDRYQPQHF
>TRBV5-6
CASSSGLAGLHEQYF
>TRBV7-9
CASSYTPLAGAYNEQFF
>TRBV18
CASSPRDRAGYTF
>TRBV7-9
CASSLSGTQNTEAFF
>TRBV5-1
CASSPPSSGGYTQYF
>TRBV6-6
CASSYVQAYEQYF
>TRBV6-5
CASRDGENTEAFF
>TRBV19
CASSMGQGGHIQYF
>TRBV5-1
CASSLTPGQMVGYTF
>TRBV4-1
CASSHGGRRVNQPQHF
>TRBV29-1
CSVVSLETNTEAFF
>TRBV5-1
CASSPRGNSYNEQFF
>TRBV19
CASSSSGAGDTQYF
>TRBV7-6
CASTSFGSGRNYGYTF
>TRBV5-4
CASSSMGSGRREQYF
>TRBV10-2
CASIDPGGTDTQYF
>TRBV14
CASSPSVVLWGNTDTQYF
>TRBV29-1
CSVRDLTGVLRRERGYTF
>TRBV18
CASSETGTYGYTF
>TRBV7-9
CASSYTANTEAFF
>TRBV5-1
CASSWAANTEAFF
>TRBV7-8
CASSFSLLAGADTEAFF
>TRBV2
CASRDSGGLEQYF
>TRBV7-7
CASSPTGSGNTIYF
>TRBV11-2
CASSLIPRTTLNTEAFF
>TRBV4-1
CASSQALRIAVVLTDTQYF
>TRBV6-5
CASSSTGFVEKLFF
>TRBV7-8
CASSLGSGTEAFF
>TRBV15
CATSRDQTGRFGNTIYF
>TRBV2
CASSRGTQETQYF
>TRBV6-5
CASSYNREGGYTF
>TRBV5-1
CASSGGGNGELFF
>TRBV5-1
CASSLGGTAGDTQYF
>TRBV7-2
CASSKTSNPSTDTQYF
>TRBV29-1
CSVVRGLTEAFF
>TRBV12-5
CASGLGTEKNIQYF
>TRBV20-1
CSASAGYEQYF
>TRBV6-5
CASSYASLSEQYF
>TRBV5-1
CASSWTGESYEQYF
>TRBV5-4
CASSLLGVGETQYF
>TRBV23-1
CASSHCWGDSQPQHF
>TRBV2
CASSPGGTSGPQHF